These 8 T cell receptor beta chains originate from one sample sequenced in a study of T cell repertoires in cytomegalovirus infection. TCRdb re-derived calls from the reads in MiXCR, one entry per CDR3 protein. Counted here are some 150,000 distinct CDR3 sequences, around 22% occurring once; the ten biggest clones make up 9.5% to 13%. The sequenced sample was PBMCs. These receptors all stem from a human donor in good health (CMV status not recorded). Some clones in this sample may be carry-over from other donors' samples.

This clonotype occurred many times. V and J are TRBV7-2 and TRBJ2-2; the D gene could be TRBD1 or TRBD2 (5 bases each). The CDR3 is 16 residues long. V was cut by 0 bases and J by 6 bases, with 14 bases left in between. Germline V gives CDR1 SGHTA, CDR2 FQGNSA. As DNA, the CDR3 is TGTGCCAGCAGCTTAGCGCCGGGGCTGAGCGCCGGGGAGCTGTTTTTT. Its translation: CASSLAPGLSAGELFF.

A word on this clonotype: One end of the junction is discordant with germline, which a read error may explain. The V and J genes are TRBV7-9 and TRBJ2-3; D unresolved. This CDR3 comprises 12 residues. Germline V gene data show CDR1 as SEHNR and CDR2 as FQNEAQ (reference sequence). As DNA, the CDR3 is TGTGCCAGCAGTTTAGCAACAGATACGCAGTATTTT. It codes for CASSLATDTQYF.

This clonotype appeared a few times. The chain employs TRBV19 and TRBJ2-7, with 8 bases lining up with TRBD1. Looked up from germline, CDR1 is LNHDA and CDR2 is SQIVND (reference sequence). V lost 8 bases to trimming and J lost 6 bases; unmatched junction nucleotides: 12. CDR3 length: 14 amino acids. The CDR3 region has the DNA TGTGCCAGTCGTCCGCTTGGACAGGGAACCGAGCAGTACTTC. As protein: CASRPLGQGTEQYF.

This clonotype was seen at least ten times. V and J are TRBV7-8 and TRBJ2-5, with TRBD1 matching 9 bases. The CDR3 has 14 amino acids. J lost 3 bases, V lost 3 bases, and 2 bases had no gene match. Germline loops: CDR1 SGHVS, CDR2 FQNEAQ. The CDR3 spells CASSLRQGEETQYF. CDR3 sequence (DNA): TGTGCCAGCAGCTTGAGACAGGGGGAAGAGACCCAGTACTTC.

This clonotype was seen a handful of times. The V call is TRBV28, the J call TRBJ1-3; D perhaps matches TRBD1 (5 bases). Per the germline V gene, CDR1 is MDHEN and CDR2 is SYDVKM. Deletions cut 2 bases from V and 3 bases from J, with 14 bases between. CDR3 size: 16 residues. The CDR3 nucleotides read TGTGCCAGCAGTTTAGTTGGGGCGCAAGGTGGAAACACCATATATTTT. This gives the protein CASSLVGAQGGNTIYF.

This chain uses TRBV30 with TRBJ2-7, with 12 bases that match TRBD1. There are 14 residues in the CDR3. CDR1 and CDR2 (germline): GTSNPN, SVGIG (reference sequence). V trimming: 4 bases; J trimming: 2 bases; junction bases outside the gene matches: 3. The CDR3 DNA is TGTGCCTGGAACTGGGACAGGGGGCCCTACGAGCAGTACTTC. This sequence encodes CAWNWDRGPYEQYF. Drawing the rest from reference TRBV30 and TRBJ2-7, the complete variable domain is SQTIHQWPATLVQPVGSPLSLECTVEGTSNPNLYWYRQAAGRGLQLLFYSVGIGQISSEVPQNLSASRPQDRQFILSSKKLLLSDSGFYLCAWNWDRGPYEQYFGPGTRLTVT.

CDR3 in amino acids: CASTRPRGEQFF. For the CDR3, the DNA is TGTGCCAGCACCCGACCCCGGGGTGAGCAGTTCTTC. This chain links TRBV2 with TRBJ2-1; TRBD2 might be the D (5 bases). V shed 7 bases and J shed 9 bases, with 13 bases lying between them. The length of the CDR3 is 12 residues. Germline V gene data show CDR1 as SNHLY and CDR2 as FYNNEI.

The CDR3 reads CATSIVETGIGELFF. The CDR3 coding sequence is TGTGCCACCAGTATAGTTGAGACAGGGATCGGGGAGCTGTTTTTT. The chain recombines TRBV19 with TRBJ2-2, with 7 bases aligning to TRBD1. Trimming at V came to 10 bases and at J to 7 bases, leaving 15 bases not matched to a gene. Per germline, CDR1 LNHDA and CDR2 SQIVND (reference sequence). This CDR3 contains 15 residues.